This T cell receptor beta chain originates from a study of T cell repertoires in cytomegalovirus infection. In its sample, this clonotype was seen a few times. Its antigen remains unidentified. TCRdb used MiXCR to reprocess the reads, holding one entry per CDR3 protein. This table holds approximately 500,000 distinct CDR3 sequences, about 33% found once. Germline values: CDR1 SGHTA, CDR2 FQGNSA. J was trimmed by 4 bases and V by 5 bases; bases with no gene match: 11. CDR3 length equals 16 residues. The chain has TRBV7-2 and TRBJ1-5, with 7 bases fitting TRBD1. The receptor's source is a human donor in good health (CMV status not recorded). Some clones in this sample may be carry-over from other donors' samples. This material consisted of cultured PBMCs, taken from culture after CMV antigen stimulation. The CDR3 bases are TGTGCCAGCAGCCCCGGAGGGGGACAGCAAAATCAGCCCCAGCATTTT. This encodes CASSPGGGQQNQPQHF.